The source of this T cell receptor (beta chain) is a study of T cells in Graves' hyperthyroidism and ophthalmopathy. Looking at the study overall: At initial diagnosis, before any treatment had begun, peripheral blood was obtained.

This clonotype was seen ten or more times. As yet, its antigen is unknown. From RNA transcripts, TCR beta CDR3 regions were amplified. TCR CDR3 underwent first-round RT-PCR with the HTBI primer set. TCRdb reprocessed the multiplex PCR reads via MiXCR and lists one record per CDR3 protein. Among 95,000 to 110,000 distinct CDR3 sequences, about 50% were seen once, and the ten largest hold approximately 25%. Study-level findings and limits: The model's output predicted ophthalmopathy at a median of roughly 6 months prior to onset.

Diagnosis rested on symptoms, serum thyroxine and TRAb, thyroid ultrasound, and orbital computed tomography. Germline CDR1 MNHEY, CDR2 SVGAGI. CDR3 length: 13 amino acids. V was shortened by 5 bases and J by 7 bases, with 9 bases between the two germline ends. The J gene is TRBJ1-6, the V gene TRBV6-5; tentatively, D is TRBD1 (5 bases). The source is a man aged 35-49 years with Graves' hyperthyroidism. Sequencing was carried out using blood. The CDR3 sequence: CASSPRQNSPLHF. The CDR3 DNA follows: TGTGCCAGCAGTCCTCGACAGAATTCACCCCTCCACTTT.